This T cell receptor beta chain was sequenced during a study of T cell responses to AZD1222 COVID-19 vaccine. Points from the study as a whole: Dominant at 160-218 and 743-854, vaccine-associated CD4 TCRs also spanned spike. The number of AZD1222 recipients seropositive at baseline was only five to seven.

With respect to this clone: Its antigen is currently unknown.

Libraries were prepared by immunoSEQ multiplex PCR; TCRdb keeps only in-frame clonotypes and omits some of them. Among more than 140,000 clones listed, more than 70% were seen once. Germline CDR1 reads SGHNT; CDR2 reads YYREEE (reference sequence). CDR3 length: 13 amino acids. V shed 10 bases and J 2 bases; nucleotides not matched to a gene: 9. The chain uses TRBV5-4 and TRBJ2-7; TRBD1 aligns across 7 bases. This receptor was taken from an adult in good health. The specimen comprised peripheral blood, sampled on day 0 of MenACWY control vaccination. CDR3: CAFRGRGPYEQYF. CDR3 in DNA: TGTGCCTTCAGGGGAAGGGGGCCCTACGAGCAGTACTTC. The whole variable domain, filled in from reference TRBV5-4 and TRBJ2-7, reads ETGVTQSPTHLIKTRGQQVTLRCSSQSGHNTVSWYQQALGQGPQFIFQYYREEENGRGNFPPRFSGLQFPNYSSELNVNALELDDSALYLCAFRGRGPYEQYFGPGTRLTVT.